In this sample, the clone carrying this TCR beta chain turned up a few times. This sample was taken from a study of regulatory T cells in long-lasting Graves disease. Arm-PCR of CDR3 regions and iRepertoire HTBI primers were used to build TCR beta libraries. A single record per CDR3 protein comes from TCRdb applying MiXCR to the multiplex PCR reads. The profile shows about 500,000 distinct CDR3 sequences, 12% of them singletons. Specified time point: newly diagnosed GD, antithyroid drugs for less than 3 months. PBMC RNA was the source of the TCR library. These records were also assigned to another study, of T cells in Graves' hyperthyroidism and ophthalmopathy. From that second work: Thyroid ultrasound and orbital computed tomography, with clinical symptoms and serum thyroxine and TRAb, informed diagnoses. Appearing also in blood were most of the thyroid clonotypes expanded above 0.001.

The source of this sequence is a woman in her 30s with Graves disease. Sequenced material: peripheral blood mononuclear cells (PBMCs), taken at new diagnosis, from a patient treated with antithyroid drugs.

The CDR3 nucleotides read TGTGCCAGCAGCGGACTGGCCGACAACAGGGGGCAGTACTTC. Protein product: CASSGLADNRGQYF. The chain employs TRBV7-9 and TRBJ2-7; 7 bases match TRBD1. V was pared by 5 bases and J by 9 bases, with 13 bases of the junction left unmatched. Germline CDR1 and CDR2: SEHNR and FQNEAQ (reference sequence). The CDR3 is 14 amino acids.